This entry features one T cell receptor (beta chain) sequence. The antigen is not known. The repertoire was sequenced with immunoSEQ multiplex PCR; TCRdb's copy has only in-frame clones and lacks some. The repertoire consists of 93,000 or so clones, with less than 95% occurring once and the leading ten covering about 5%. The ends were cut back, 8 bases at V and 5 bases at J, with 15 bases in the middle. Looked up from germline, CDR1 is SNHLY and CDR2 is FYNNEI. The CDR3 extends over 13 amino acids. This specimen comes from a study of T cell responses to AZD1222 COVID-19 vaccine. Study results and limitations: Most donors were white British, females outnumbered males, and clonal diversity was possibly underestimated. Spike was spanned by vaccine-associated CD4 TCRs, which were dominant at 160-218 and 743-854. Repertoires were obtained only post-peak T cell response. An increase in Spike-specific TCR breadth and depth was observed after two AZD1222 doses.

Sequences were derived from peripheral blood, sampled on day 0 of AZD1222 vaccination. This chain connects TRBV2 to TRBJ2-5; tentative D call: TRBD2 (5 bases). The source of this sequence is an adult in good health. CDR3 amino acids: CASSRGERETQYF. CDR3 coding DNA: TGTGCCAGCTCCCGGGGTGAGAGGGAGACCCAGTACTTC.